This T cell receptor (beta chain) was recovered during a study of blood T cell repertoires in COVID-19. Generated by immunoSEQ multiplex PCR, the TCRdb table keeps only in-frame clones and is missing some. The sample contains about 440,000 clones, around 88% of which appear only once. Sequencing input: peripheral blood. This clonotype originated in a woman in her thirties with acute or convalescent COVID-19.

DNA for the CDR3: TGTGCCAGCAGTTTACAGGGGTTGACTAATGAAAAACTGTTTTTT. Translated, it gives CASSLQGLTNEKLFF. The rearrangement links TRBV27 to TRBJ1-4; tentative D call: TRBD1 (6 bases). The CDR3 loop spans 15 amino acids. V was shortened by 2 bases and J by 2 bases, with 9 bases between the two germline ends. The germline CDR1 and CDR2 sequences are MNHEY and SMNVEV (reference sequence).